This paragraph covers one TCR beta chain sequence. The record originates from a study of blood T cell repertoires in COVID-19. Original handling: For nucleated cells, counts were estimated from reference gene primer amplification. The table came from immunoSEQ multiplex PCR; TCRdb's copy has only in-frame clones and leaves some out. That table supplies the V and J calls and clone size; D and trimming were determined from the DNA. The data hold approximately 430,000 clones, with 86% observed a single time. This CDR3 has 14 residues. Germline loops: CDR1 MNHEY, CDR2 SVGAGI. Trimming pared 5 bases from V and 7 bases from J, leaving 14 bases between.

The clonotype was recovered from a young woman with active or convalescent COVID-19. The sample taken for sequencing was peripheral blood. This chain connects TRBV6-5 to TRBJ1-4; no reliable D call. CDR3 coding DNA: TGTGCCAGCAGTCCCCGGGTGGGGAGTGAAAAACTGTTTTTT. As protein: CASSPRVGSEKLFF.